Listed below are T cell receptor beta chains from one sample, sequenced in a study of T cell responses to AZD1222 COVID-19 vaccine. Sequencing was performed with immunoSEQ multiplex PCR; in TCRdb, only in-frame clones are kept and a portion is missing. The sample records some 180,000 clones, 85% to 95% being singletons. The sample was peripheral blood, taken 28 days after the second AZD1222 dose. The receptors originated from an adult who received the AZD1222 COVID-19 vaccine. Both conserved end residues are part of each CDR3. Clone size appears in some rows only: once, few, many, or a class for an expanded clone.

CDR3: CASSLEVALAYEQYF
size: few
length: 15
V: TRBV7-2

CDR3: CASSFGGGGYNEQFF
size: NA
length: 15
V: TRBV7-9

CDR3: CASSKAGGQPQHF
size: NA
length: 13
V: TRBV19

CDR3: CASSRGLENTEAFF
size: NA
length: 14
V: TRBV6-2/TRBV6-3

CDR3: CASSRTGGAGELFF
size: NA
length: 14
V: TRBV9

CDR3: CASSLTSGSSSYTF
size: NA
length: 14
V: TRBV27

CDR3: CASRLGQMNTEAFF
size: NA
length: 14
V: TRBV5-1

CDR3: CASSPTGTAYEQYF
size: NA
length: 14
V: TRBV27

CDR3: CASSQGYRAGGTDTQYF
size: NA
length: 17
V: TRBV7-2

CDR3: CASSLGQQNQPQHF
size: NA
length: 14
V: TRBV28

CDR3: CATSDPTRLDQPQHF
size: NA
length: 15
V: TRBV24-1

CDR3: CASSVEESSSGNTIYF
size: NA
length: 16
V: TRBV9

CDR3: CASSPIPTSYTGELFF
size: NA
length: 16
V: TRBV9

CDR3: CSASKTDYWNTGELFF
size: NA
length: 16
V: TRBV20-1

CDR3: CASRPGPGQGMSYEQYF
size: NA
length: 17
V: TRBV11-2

CDR3: CASNERADTQYF
size: NA
length: 12
V: TRBV28

CDR3: CASRSWAGEGTEAFF
size: NA
length: 15
V: TRBV6-5

CDR3: CASTRGGGPGDTEAFF
size: NA
length: 16
V: TRBV5-4

CDR3: CASSLILANNEQFF
size: NA
length: 14
V: TRBV27

CDR3: CAISEGLGNLDSPLHF
size: NA
length: 16
V: TRBV10-3

CDR3: CASSSDGRNYGYTF
size: NA
length: 14
V: TRBV5-1

CDR3: CAWSAASGRTYEQYF
size: NA
length: 15
V: TRBV30

CDR3: CASSLDLAGYEQYF
size: NA
length: 14
V: TRBV7-9

CDR3: CASSPLSRGSNTGELFF
size: once
length: 17
V: TRBV18

CDR3: CAISSGSRTGELFF
size: NA
length: 14
V: TRBV10-3

CDR3: CASSEYGTSGSVADTQYF
size: NA
length: 18
V: TRBV6-1

CDR3: CASSLGGSGRAILNTQYF
size: NA
length: 18
V: TRBV5-4

CDR3: CASSIFRQGPYNEQFF
size: NA
length: 16
V: TRBV19

CDR3: CASSGQGGMNTEAFF
size: NA
length: 15
V: TRBV2

CDR3: CASNRDRLKFQPQHF
size: NA
length: 15
V: TRBV6-5

CDR3: CASNPGSGYEQYF
size: NA
length: 13
V: TRBV5-1

CDR3: CASSFGQSYEQYF
size: NA
length: 13
V: TRBV7-9

CDR3: CASSIEFGGGWTQYF
size: NA
length: 15
V: TRBV19

CDR3: CASSFGQDLGQPQHF
size: NA
length: 15
V: TRBV9

CDR3: CASSIGWDHNEKLFF
size: NA
length: 15
V: TRBV19

CDR3: CAISETGPETQYF
size: NA
length: 13
V: TRBV10-3

CDR3: CSVTTARNTEAFF
size: once
length: 13
V: TRBV29-1

CDR3: CASSGYSGGFNQPQHF
size: NA
length: 16
V: TRBV6-1

CDR3: CASSNQVAGPRSGANVLTF
size: NA
length: 19
V: TRBV5-6

CDR3: CASSLGGDQPQHF
size: NA
length: 13
V: TRBV11-2

CDR3: CASSLVRGARENTEAFF
size: NA
length: 17
V: TRBV11-2

CDR3: CASSYWSPQHF
size: NA
length: 11
V: TRBV6-6

CDR3: CASSEMISWARGANYGYTF
size: NA
length: 19
V: TRBV2

CDR3: CASSGPQGPDTQYF
size: NA
length: 14
V: TRBV2

CDR3: CASSQLGSTEAFF
size: NA
length: 13
V: TRBV4-1

CDR3: CASSLEQNNSPLHF
size: once
length: 14
V: TRBV5-4

CDR3: CASSQDLTGWPGELFF
size: NA
length: 16
V: TRBV4-1

CDR3: CASTTSTDTQYF
size: once
length: 12
V: TRBV28

CDR3: CASRTTTGTSLDNEQFF
size: NA
length: 17
V: TRBV27

CDR3: CALRLGQQETQYF
size: NA
length: 13
V: TRBV6-5

CDR3: CASSPTSGSGTDTQYF
size: NA
length: 16
V: TRBV7-6

CDR3: CATSDLGTSGSSDEQFF
size: NA
length: 17
V: TRBV24-1

CDR3: CASSIERGRNYGYTF
size: NA
length: 15
V: TRBV19

CDR3: CASSELRRGTDTQYF
size: NA
length: 15
V: TRBV25-1

CDR3: CASRWTGLETQYF
size: NA
length: 13
V: TRBV7-2

CDR3: CASSVGGSSNQPQHF
size: NA
length: 15
V: TRBV9

CDR3: CASSELVRDIQYF
size: NA
length: 13
V: TRBV6-1